Reported below is one TCR beta chain. Antigen specificity is unknown. The CDR3 runs to 15 residues. The germline V and J ends were trimmed by 6 bases and 3 bases, with 14 bases remaining between them. Germline V lookup: CDR1 MNHEY, CDR2 SVGEGT. These data belong to a study of T cell responses to AZD1222 COVID-19 vaccine. The study's findings and limits: Spike-wide vaccine-associated CD4 TCRs dominated at 160-218 and 743-854. Females made up more of the donors, who were largely white British, and clonal diversity may have come out too low. Spike-specific TCR breadth and depth grew following two AZD1222 doses. Repertoire samples came only from after the peak T cell response.

The method was immunoSEQ multiplex PCR; TCRdb's version includes in-frame clones alone and lacks a portion of them. The table has over 65,000 clones, 80% to 90% seen once; the top ten hold approximately 5.7%. The sequencing here drew on peripheral blood, taken on day 0 of AZD1222 vaccination. This clonotype was sampled from an adult in good health. This chain connects TRBV6-2 or TRBV6-3 to TRBJ2-2, with D unresolved. Here the CDR3 DNA reads TGTGCCAGCAGCTCACCGTCCCAGGACACCGGGGAGCTGTTTTTT. Protein: CASSSPSQDTGELFF.